The T cell receptor beta chain under discussion was sequenced for a study of early T cells in non-severe SARS-CoV-2 infection. About the study: The study sequenced bulk RNA from unsorted whole blood, with chains unpaired. Notes on the study in general: Sequences matched to VDJdb favored anti-spike CD8 responses, while private and CD4 specificities were missed.

Individual cDNA molecules received unique molecular identifiers. MiXCR, applied by TCRdb to the 5' RACE reads, yields one record per CDR3 protein. The sample records tens of thousands of distinct CDR3 sequences, about 11% being singletons. Only a few counts were recorded for this clonotype. The antigen remains undetermined. CDR3 length equals 16 residues. Trimming left V 5 bases short and J 1 base short, with 12 bases between. The receptor was isolated from an adult who was a healthcare worker with PCR-confirmed SARS-CoV-2 infection or an uninfected control (not recorded which). This sample comprised whole blood, obtained at baseline. V is TRBV12-3 or TRBV12-4 and J is TRBJ2-6, with a weak D call TRBD1 (5 bases). For the CDR3, the DNA is TGTGCCAGCAGTAACACAGGAAAGTCTGGGGCCAACGTCCTGACTTTC. Amino acid sequence: CASSNTGKSGANVLTF.